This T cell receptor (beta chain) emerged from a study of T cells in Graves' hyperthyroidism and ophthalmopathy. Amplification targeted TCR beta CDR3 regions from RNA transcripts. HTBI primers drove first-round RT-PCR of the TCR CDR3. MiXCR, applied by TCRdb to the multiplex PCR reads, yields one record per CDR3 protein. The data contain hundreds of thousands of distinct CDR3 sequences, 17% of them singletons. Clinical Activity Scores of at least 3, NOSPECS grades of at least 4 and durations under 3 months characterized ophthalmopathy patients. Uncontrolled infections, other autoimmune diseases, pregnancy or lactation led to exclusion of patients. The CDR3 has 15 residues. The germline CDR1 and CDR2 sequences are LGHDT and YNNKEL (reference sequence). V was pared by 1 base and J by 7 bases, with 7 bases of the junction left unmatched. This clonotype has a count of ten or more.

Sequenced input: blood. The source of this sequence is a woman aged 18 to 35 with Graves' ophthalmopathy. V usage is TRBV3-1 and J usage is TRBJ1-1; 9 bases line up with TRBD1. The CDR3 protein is CASSQGGQGHYEAFF. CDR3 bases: TGTGCCAGCAGCCAAGGGGGACAGGGACACTATGAAGCTTTCTTT. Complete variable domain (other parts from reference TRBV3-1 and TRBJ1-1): DTAVSQTPKYLVTQMGNDKSIKCEQNLGHDTMYWYKQDSKKFLKIMFSYNNKELIINETVPNRFSPKSPDKAHLNLHINSLELGDSAVYFCASSQGGQGHYEAFFGQGTRLTVV.